The 10 T cell receptor beta chains below were found in one sample sequenced in a study of T cell repertoires in cytomegalovirus infection. Each CDR3 protein is one row after TCRdb ran MiXCR on the reads. The sample has about 260,000 distinct CDR3 sequences, around 13% seen once. Sequencing was performed on PBMCs. The receptors were sampled from a human donor in good health (CMV status not recorded). Some clones in this sample may be carry-over from other donors' samples.

The table lists this clonotype with many counts. The chain recombines TRBV7-2 with TRBJ1-1; D is undetermined. Trimming took off 1 base at V and 1 base at J, with 1 base between the two ends. The CDR3 contains 12 residues. Looked up from germline, CDR1 is SGHTA and CDR2 is FQGNSA. This CDR3 is CASSLENTEAFF. The CDR3 region has the DNA TGTGCCAGCAGCTTAGAGAACACTGAAGCTTTCTTT.

Regarding this clonotype: It may be a read error: a sequence one base away is much more abundant. The rearrangement uses TRBV6-2 or TRBV6-3 and TRBJ2-2; 9 bases align to TRBD1. J lost 3 bases, V lost 8 bases, and 4 bases had no gene match. This CDR3 is built from 14 residues. CDR1 and CDR2 (germline): MNHEY, SVGEGT. CDR3 bases: TGTGCCAGCGGCAGGACAGGGGACACCGGGGAGCTGTTTTTT. It yields the protein CASGRTGDTGELFF.

With respect to this clonotype: One junction end does not reproduce the germline sequence, and a read error may be involved. The CDR3 DNA sequence: TGCAGTGCTAGAGATCTAGTCAGGTCACTCCCACAGGGGGTCTTT. As protein: CSARDLVRSLPQGVF. V and J are TRBV20-1 and TRBJ1-1; 8 bases are shared with TRBD1. CDR3 length: 15 residues. From germline, CDR1 is DFQATT and CDR2 SNEGSKA (reference sequence).

V is TRBV7-3 and J is TRBJ2-2, with 10 bases identical to TRBD1. V dropped 5 bases and J dropped 5; count of bases not matched to a gene: 8. CDR1 and CDR2 from the germline V gene are SGHTA and FQGTGA. CDR3 length equals 16 residues. This chain's CDR3 is CASSRRTGGSTGELFF. The DNA for the CDR3 is TGTGCCAGCAGCCGCCGGACAGGGGGAAGTACCGGGGAGCTGTTTTTT.

Many counts were recorded for this clonotype. The V and J genes are TRBV7-9 and TRBJ2-1; D unclear. The CDR3 runs to 12 residues. Trimming cost V 1 base and J 10 bases, with 8 bases left between them. Germline V gene sequence: CDR1 SEHNR, CDR2 FQNEAQ (reference sequence). CDR3 amino acids: CASSLEGQEQFF. The CDR3 DNA reads TGTGCCAGCAGCTTAGAAGGGCAGGAGCAGTTCTTC.

The V call is TRBV20-1, the J call TRBJ1-6, with D possibly being TRBD1 (5 bases). Germline-derived CDR1 and CDR2 are DFQATT and SNEGSKA (reference sequence). The CDR3 is 13 amino acids. The V end was cut by 3 bases, the J end by 6 bases, with 9 bases between. The CDR3 is CSARGGFNSPLHF. For the CDR3, the DNA is TGCAGTGCTAGGGGGGGTTTTAATTCACCCCTCCACTTT.

This clonotype was seen a handful of times. The gene calls are TRBV19 and TRBJ2-7; TRBD2 is a possible D gene (6 bases). The length of the CDR3 is 13 residues. V was shortened by 6 bases and J by 3 bases, with 12 bases between the two germline ends. Germline V gene lookup returns CDR1 LNHDA and CDR2 SQIVND (reference sequence). DNA for the CDR3: TGTGCCAGTAGGCCCTCGGGAGTCTACGAGCAGTACTTC. Its protein product is CASRPSGVYEQYF.

There are many counts of this clonotype. This chain joins TRBV11-3 and TRBJ2-7; 8 bases match TRBD2. V dropped 4 bases and J dropped 5; count of bases not matched to a gene: 4. This CDR3 region has 13 residues. The germline CDR1 and CDR2 sequences are SGHNT and YENEEA. CDR3 bases: TGTGCCAGCAGCTCCCGCGGGGGGAACGAGCAGTACTTC. Protein sequence: CASSSRGGNEQYF.

V and J are TRBV19 and TRBJ1-5, with unresolved D. CDR3 length equals 11 residues. Germline V lookup: CDR1 LNHDA, CDR2 SQIVND (reference sequence). Trimming removed 1 base from V and 9 bases from J, with 4 bases in between. The CDR3 region is CASSIGGPQHF. The CDR3, as DNA: TGTGCCAGTAGTATAGGTGGGCCCCAGCATTTT.

This rearrangement joins TRBV28 to TRBJ2-1, with 11 bases matching TRBD2. J gave up 7 bases and V 6 bases, and 8 bases lay outside the gene matches. CDR3 length: 15 amino acids. The germline gives CDR1 MDHEN, CDR2 SYDVKM. This CDR3 is CASSSGASGGNEQFF. The CDR3 region has the DNA TGTGCCAGCAGCTCAGGGGCTAGCGGGGGGAATGAGCAGTTCTTC.